This entry lists 11 T cell receptor beta chains sequenced from one sample in a study of T cells in Graves' hyperthyroidism and ophthalmopathy. TCR beta CDR3 regions were amplified from RNA transcripts. HTBI primers were the set used in a first-round RT-PCR of the TCR CDR3. TCRdb processed the multiplex PCR reads anew with MiXCR; each CDR3 protein has one entry. The sample records 400,000 or so distinct CDR3 sequences, roughly 14% being singletons. The specimen was blood. The receptors derive from a woman in her 30s with Graves' ophthalmopathy.

Concerning this clonotype itself: A much larger clone differs by one base, so this may be a read error. The rearrangement uses TRBV29-1 and TRBJ1-2; 7 nucleotides line up with TRBD1. Looked up from germline, CDR1 is SQVTM and CDR2 is ANQGSEA. The CDR3 runs 14 residues. This chain's CDR3 is CGVLRDSAGYGYTF. For the CDR3, the DNA is TGCGGCGTTCTACGGGACAGTGCCGGCTATGGCTACACCTTC. Using reference TRBV29-1 and TRBJ1-2 for the parts outside the CDR3, the full variable domain is SAVISQKPSRDICQRGTSLTIQCQVDSQVTMMFWYRQQPGQSLTLIATANQGSEATYESGFVIDKFPISRPNLTFSTLTVSNMSPEDSSIYLCGVLRDSAGYGYTFGSGTRLTVV.

This sequence joins TRBV20-1 and TRBJ2-4, with TRBD2 as a possible D gene (7 bases). The V gene's germline CDR1 is DFQATT and CDR2 SNEGSKA (reference sequence). The CDR3 covers 15 residues. V shed 4 bases and J shed 6 bases, with 19 bases lying between them. CDR3 protein: CSAKGGGVFRNIQYF. CDR3 bases: TGCAGTGCTAAGGGCGGGGGCGTCTTTCGAAACATTCAGTACTTC.

This clonotype was recorded a few times. The chain has TRBV6-1 and TRBJ2-2; 7 nucleotides line up with TRBD1. Trimming cost V 8 bases and J 1 base; bases outside gene matches: 4. This CDR3 has 14 residues. Germline CDR1 is MNHNS and CDR2 is SASEGT. The CDR3 DNA is TGTGCCAGCGTAGACAGGGAGAACACCGGGGAGCTGTTTTTT. The encoded protein is CASVDRENTGELFF.

This clonotype came up many times. The rearrangement joins TRBV11-1 to TRBJ2-1; 7 bases are a match to TRBD2. The V segment lost 5 bases and the J segment 7 bases; nucleotides outside the gene matches: 14. Germline assignment: CDR1 SGHAT and CDR2 FQDESV (reference sequence). The CDR3 is made up of 16 amino acids. Written as DNA, the CDR3 is TGTGCCAGCAGCCCGAGGTCTAGCGGTGCGGGGAATGAGCAGTTCTTC. Residues: CASSPRSSGAGNEQFF.

This clonotype was seen many times. This chain joins TRBV6-2 or TRBV6-3 and TRBJ1-2; the D gene is possibly TRBD1 (5 bases). V was trimmed by 0 bases and J by 2 bases, leaving 7 bases between them. CDR3 length: 14 residues. Germline-derived CDR1 and CDR2 are MNHEY and SVGEGT. CDR3 residues: CASSYSRGNYGYTF. The CDR3 region has the DNA TGTGCCAGCAGTTACTCAAGGGGAAACTATGGCTACACCTTC.

This clonotype has ten or more counts. The chain employs TRBV11-3 and TRBJ2-2; the D is unclear. The germline V and J ends were trimmed by 6 bases and 6 bases, with 11 bases remaining between them. The CDR3 runs 13 residues. Looked up from germline, CDR1 is SGHNT and CDR2 is YENEEA. The CDR3 sequence is CASSPVWPGELFF. For the CDR3, the DNA is TGTGCCAGCAGTCCCGTGTGGCCCGGGGAGCTGTTTTTT.

Ten or more counts support this clonotype. V is TRBV10-1 and J is TRBJ2-1; D gene ambiguous. Per germline, CDR1 WNHNN and CDR2 SYGVQD (reference sequence). V was trimmed by 3 bases and J by 6 bases, leaving 12 bases between them. The CDR3 is 14 residues long. CDR3 protein: CASSDREYSNEQFF. DNA of the CDR3: TGCGCCAGCAGTGATAGGGAATACAGCAATGAGCAGTTCTTC.

This clonotype has just one count. A much bigger clone sits one base away, suggesting this may be a read error. The V call is TRBV20-1, the J call TRBJ2-1; D uncertain. This CDR3 is built from 14 residues. The V gene's germline CDR1 is DFQATT and CDR2 SNEGSKA (reference sequence). CDR3 protein: CSGKYKSSYSEQFF. As DNA, the CDR3 is TGCAGTGGCAAATACAAAAGCTCCTACAGTGAGCAGTTCTTC.

Note on this clonotype: This sequence may be a read error, since a much larger clone differs from it by one base. V and J are TRBV6-1 and TRBJ2-7, with unresolved D. V dropped 0 bases and J dropped 8 bases, with 26 bases sitting between them. The CDR3 is made up of 18 amino acids. The V gene's germline CDR1 is MNHNS and CDR2 SASEGT. The CDR3: CASSEARVSLDVLRKQYF. CDR3 DNA sequence: TGTGCCAGCAGTGAAGCGCGTGTTTCCCTCGATGTCCTTAGGAAGCAGTACTTC.

This clonotype was detected many times. The chain is built from TRBV7-2 and TRBJ1-2; possible D gene TRBD1, 5 bases. Between the trimmed V and J ends, which lost 3 bases and 8 bases, there was a span of 19 bases. CDR3 length: 15 residues. Germline CDR1 SGHTA, CDR2 FQGNSA. The CDR3 is CASSLLGTTTVGYTF. CDR3 coding DNA: TGTGCCAGCAGCTTGCTAGGGACTACGACTGTCGGCTACACCTTC.

This clonotype came up many times. The gene calls are TRBV10-3 and TRBJ2-7; D is ambiguous. This CDR3 region has 15 residues. Trimming took off 2 bases at V and 5 bases at J, with 16 bases between the two ends. CDR1 ENHRY and CDR2 SYGVKD come from the germline V gene. CDR3 nucleotide sequence: TGTGCCATCAGTGAGGAAGTGACAAAGGTCGACGAGCAGTACTTC. It translates to CAISEEVTKVDEQYF.